This TCR beta chain was profiled in a study of beta chain features in type 1 diabetes. Worth noting for this clone: Its specificity is unknown.

Study-wide findings and caveats: There was a moderate but significant shortening of TCRB CDR3s in all four CD4+ subsets of Type 1 diabetes patients. High-TCR-expressing cells could be over-represented by cDNA sequencing.

What was sequenced were expressed TCRB transcripts, since all of the isolated RNA had been reverse transcribed. The repertoire was sequenced with immunoSEQ multiplex PCR; TCRdb's copy has only in-frame clones and lacks some. This table holds 130,000 or so clones, 7.5% to 9.5% found once. The CDR3 spans 14 residues. The germline gives CDR1 SGHAT, CDR2 FQNNGV. The V gene end was trimmed by 7 bases and the J gene end by 5 bases; junction bases not matched to a gene: 9. The sample comprised central memory CD4+ T cells from blood. This sequence joins TRBV11-2 and TRBJ2-3; the match to TRBD2 covers 7 bases. The sequence came from a young man with type 1 diabetes. In nucleotides, the CDR3 is TGTGCCAGCACCCAGGGCGGGGGAGGAGATACGCAGTATTTT. Translated, it gives CASTQGGGGDTQYF.